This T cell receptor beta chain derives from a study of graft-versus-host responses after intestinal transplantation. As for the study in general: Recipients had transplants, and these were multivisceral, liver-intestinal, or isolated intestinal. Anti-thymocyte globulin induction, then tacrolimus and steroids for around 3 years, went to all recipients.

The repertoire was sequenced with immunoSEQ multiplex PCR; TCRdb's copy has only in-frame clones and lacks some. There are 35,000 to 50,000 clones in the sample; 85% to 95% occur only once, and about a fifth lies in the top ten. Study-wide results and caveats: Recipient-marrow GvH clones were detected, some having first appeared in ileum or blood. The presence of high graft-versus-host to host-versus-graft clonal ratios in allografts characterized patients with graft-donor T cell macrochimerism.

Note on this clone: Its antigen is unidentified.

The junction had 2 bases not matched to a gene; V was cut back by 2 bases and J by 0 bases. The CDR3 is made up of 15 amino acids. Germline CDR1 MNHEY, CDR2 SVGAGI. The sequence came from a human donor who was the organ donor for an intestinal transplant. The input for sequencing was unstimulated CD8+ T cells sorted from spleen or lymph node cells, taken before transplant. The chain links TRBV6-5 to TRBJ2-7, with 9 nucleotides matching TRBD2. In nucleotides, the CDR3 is TGTGCCAGCAGTTACGCGACTAGCGGCTCCTACGAGCAGTACTTC. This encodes CASSYATSGSYEQYF.